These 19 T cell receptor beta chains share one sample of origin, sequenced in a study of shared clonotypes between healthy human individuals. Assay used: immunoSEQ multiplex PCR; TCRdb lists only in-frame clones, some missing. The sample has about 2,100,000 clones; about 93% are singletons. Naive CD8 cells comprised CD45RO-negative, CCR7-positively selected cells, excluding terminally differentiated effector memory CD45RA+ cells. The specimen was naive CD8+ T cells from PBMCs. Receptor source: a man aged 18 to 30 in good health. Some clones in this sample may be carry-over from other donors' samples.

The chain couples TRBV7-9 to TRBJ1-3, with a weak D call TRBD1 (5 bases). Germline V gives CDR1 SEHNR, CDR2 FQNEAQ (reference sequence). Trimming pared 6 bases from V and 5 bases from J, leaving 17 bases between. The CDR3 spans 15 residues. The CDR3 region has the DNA TGTGCCAGCAGGACCCCTAAGGACACCCGAAACACCATATATTTT. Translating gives CASRTPKDTRNTIYF.

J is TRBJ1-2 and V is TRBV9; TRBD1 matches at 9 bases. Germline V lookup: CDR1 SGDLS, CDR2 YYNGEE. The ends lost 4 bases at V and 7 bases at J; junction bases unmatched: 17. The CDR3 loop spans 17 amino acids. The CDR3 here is CASSPTRDRARGGGYTF. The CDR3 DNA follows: TGTGCCAGCAGCCCCACCCGGGACAGGGCCAGAGGGGGTGGCTACACCTTC.

DNA for the CDR3: TGCGCCAGCAGCCAAGATTCTGGGGGGGATCCCGGGGCCAACGTCCTGACTTTC. Protein product: CASSQDSGGDPGANVLTF. The rearrangement links TRBV4-3 to TRBJ2-6; TRBD2 aligns across 7 bases. Germline values: CDR1 LGHNA, CDR2 YSLEER. The CDR3 runs to 18 residues. Trimming cost V 0 bases and J 4 bases; bases outside gene matches: 9.

The CDR3 sequence is CATSIDRGLNQPQHF. For the CDR3, the DNA is TGTGCCACCAGCATTGACAGGGGGCTCAATCAGCCCCAGCATTTT. This chain connects TRBV15 to TRBJ1-5; 10 nucleotides line up with TRBD1. In germline, CDR1 is LNHNV, CDR2 YYDKDF (reference sequence). The V and J ends lost 4 bases and 3 bases, in that order; junction bases with no gene match: 3. This CDR3 comprises 15 residues.

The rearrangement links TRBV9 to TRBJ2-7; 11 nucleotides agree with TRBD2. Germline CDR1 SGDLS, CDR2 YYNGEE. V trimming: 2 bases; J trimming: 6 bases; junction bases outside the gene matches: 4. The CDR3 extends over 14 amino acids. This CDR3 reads CASSVGLAGFEQYF. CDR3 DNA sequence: TGTGCCAGCAGCGTCGGACTAGCGGGTTTCGAGCAGTACTTC. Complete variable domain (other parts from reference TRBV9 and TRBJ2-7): DSGVTQTPKHLITATGQRVTLRCSPRSGDLSVYWYQQSLDQGLQFLIQYYNGEERAKGNILERFSAQQFPDLHSELNLSSLELGDSALYFCASSVGLAGFEQYFGPGTRLTVT.

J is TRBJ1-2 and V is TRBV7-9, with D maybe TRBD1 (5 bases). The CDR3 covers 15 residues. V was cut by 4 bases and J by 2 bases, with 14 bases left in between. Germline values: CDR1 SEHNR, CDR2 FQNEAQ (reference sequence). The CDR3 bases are TGTGCCAGCAGCTCGGGGACGGAAATAAACTATGGCTACACCTTC. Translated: CASSSGTEINYGYTF.

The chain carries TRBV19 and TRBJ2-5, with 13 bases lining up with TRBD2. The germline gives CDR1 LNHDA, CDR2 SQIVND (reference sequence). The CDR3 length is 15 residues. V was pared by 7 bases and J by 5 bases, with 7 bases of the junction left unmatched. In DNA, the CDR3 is TGTGCCAGTAACGGACTAGCGGGAGTTGGGGAGACCCAGTACTTC. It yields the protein CASNGLAGVGETQYF.

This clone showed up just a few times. CDR3 protein: CASSEVTGAYEQYF. CDR3 in DNA: TGTGCCAGCAGCGAAGTGACAGGGGCGTACGAGCAGTACTTC. The chain couples TRBV7-9 to TRBJ2-7, with 8 bases aligning to TRBD1. The CDR3 extends over 14 amino acids. The junction had 7 bases not matched to a gene; V was cut back by 5 bases and J by 4 bases. Germline V CDR1 and CDR2: SEHNR, FQNEAQ (reference sequence).

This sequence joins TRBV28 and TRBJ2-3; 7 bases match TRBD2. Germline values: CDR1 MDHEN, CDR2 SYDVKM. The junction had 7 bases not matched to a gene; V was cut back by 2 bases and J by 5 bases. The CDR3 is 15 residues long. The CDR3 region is CASSLLRESKDTQYF. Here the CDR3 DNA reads TGTGCCAGCAGTTTACTGCGGGAGTCTAAAGATACGCAGTATTTT. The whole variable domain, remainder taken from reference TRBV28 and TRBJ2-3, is DVKVTQSSRYLVKRTGEKVFLECVQDMDHENMFWYRQDPGLGLRLIYFSYDVKMKEKGDIPEGYSVSREKKERFSLILESASTNQTSMYLCASSLLRESKDTQYFGPGTRLTVL.

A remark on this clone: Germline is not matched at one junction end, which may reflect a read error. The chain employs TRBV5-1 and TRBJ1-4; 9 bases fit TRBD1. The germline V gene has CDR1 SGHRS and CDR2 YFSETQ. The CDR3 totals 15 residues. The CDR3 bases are TGCGCCAGCAGTTTGGAGGGACAGGGAAATGAAAAACTGTTTTTT. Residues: CASSLEGQGNEKLFF.

Here the CDR3 reads CASSVQTDTQYF. In DNA, the CDR3 is TGTGCCAGCAGCGTCCAAACAGATACGCAGTATTTT. The chain couples TRBV9 to TRBJ2-3; D remains ambiguous. The CDR3 covers 12 residues. Germline V gene sequence: CDR1 SGDLS, CDR2 YYNGEE. Trimming removed 2 bases at V and 3 bases at J, with 4 bases between.

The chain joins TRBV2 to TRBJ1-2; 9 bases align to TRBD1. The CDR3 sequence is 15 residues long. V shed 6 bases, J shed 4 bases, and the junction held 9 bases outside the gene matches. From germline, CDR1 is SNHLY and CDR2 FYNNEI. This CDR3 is CASSQGQGTGYGYTF. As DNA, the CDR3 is TGTGCCAGCAGCCAGGGACAGGGTACGGGCTATGGCTACACCTTC.

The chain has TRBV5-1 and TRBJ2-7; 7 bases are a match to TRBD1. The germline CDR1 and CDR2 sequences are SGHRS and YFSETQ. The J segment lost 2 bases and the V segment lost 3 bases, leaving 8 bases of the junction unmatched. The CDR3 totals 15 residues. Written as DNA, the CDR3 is TGCGCCAGCAGCTCGGGGACAGTGAATGCCTACGAGCAGTACTTC. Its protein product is CASSSGTVNAYEQYF.

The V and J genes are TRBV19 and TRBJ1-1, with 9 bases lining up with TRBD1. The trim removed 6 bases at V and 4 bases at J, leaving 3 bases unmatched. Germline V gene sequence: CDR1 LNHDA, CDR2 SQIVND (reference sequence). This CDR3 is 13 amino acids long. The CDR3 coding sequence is TGTGCCAGTAGACAGGGGGCTGTCACTGAAGCTTTCTTT. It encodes CASRQGAVTEAFF.

The chain's CDR3 is CSVRREVFFDTEAFF. The CDR3, as DNA: TGCAGCGTCAGAAGGGAGGTCTTTTTCGACACTGAAGCTTTCTTT. The genes are TRBV29-1 and TRBJ1-1, with D unresolved. Germline lookup yields CDR1 SQVTM and CDR2 ANQGSEA. Trimming removed 6 bases at V and 3 bases at J, with 20 bases between. CDR3 length: 15 amino acids.

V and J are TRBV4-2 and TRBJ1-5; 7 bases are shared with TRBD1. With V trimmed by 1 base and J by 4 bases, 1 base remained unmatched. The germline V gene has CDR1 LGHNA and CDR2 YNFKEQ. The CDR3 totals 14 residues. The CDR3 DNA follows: TGTGCCAGCAGCCAAGTACAGGGGAATCAGCCCCAGCATTTT. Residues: CASSQVQGNQPQHF.

The CDR3 DNA reads as TGCGCCAGCAGCTTCTACGCTGACAATGAGCAGTTCTTC. Its protein product is CASSFYADNEQFF. The genes are TRBV5-1 and TRBJ2-1, with D hard to call. The CDR3 is 13 amino acids. Germline V CDR1 and CDR2: SGHRS, YFSETQ. Trimming removed 2 bases from V and 5 bases from J, with 8 bases in between.

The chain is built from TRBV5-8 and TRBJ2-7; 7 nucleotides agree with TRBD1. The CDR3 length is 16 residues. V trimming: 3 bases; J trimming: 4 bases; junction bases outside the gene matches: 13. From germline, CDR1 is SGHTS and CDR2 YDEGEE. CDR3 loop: CASSSTGTGRGYEQYF. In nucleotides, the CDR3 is TGTGCCAGCAGCTCGACAGGTACTGGCAGGGGGTACGAGCAGTACTTC.

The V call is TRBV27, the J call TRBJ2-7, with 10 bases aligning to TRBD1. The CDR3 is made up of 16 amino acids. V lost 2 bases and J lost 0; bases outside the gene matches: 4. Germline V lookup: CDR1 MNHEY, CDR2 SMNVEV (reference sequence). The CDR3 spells CASSLDRGLNSYEQYF. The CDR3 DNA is TGTGCCAGCAGTTTAGACAGGGGGCTAAACTCCTACGAGCAGTACTTC.